The 27 T cell receptor beta chains presented below share a single source sample, sequenced in a study of identical twins. In TCRdb, the 5' RACE reads were re-called with MiXCR into one record per CDR3 protein. The sample carries roughly 350,000 distinct CDR3 sequences, about 10% recorded once. The source material was naive T cells sorted from blood. The receptors were sampled from a woman between 50 and 59 years old in good health.

This clonotype was seen more than once but under ten times. J is TRBJ1-2 and V is TRBV27, with TRBD1 as a possible D gene (5 bases). This CDR3 region has 12 residues. Per germline, CDR1 MNHEY and CDR2 SMNVEV (reference sequence). V was pared by 6 bases and J by 3 bases, with 8 bases between. The DNA of the CDR3 is TGTGCCAGCAGGGGACGGGACTATGGCTACACCTTC. Protein product: CASRGRDYGYTF.

This clonotype has a count of ten or more. The rearrangement uses TRBV5-1 and TRBJ1-2; D is unclear. The CDR3 totals 13 residues. Trimming removed 1 base at V and 1 base at J, with 5 bases between. Per germline, CDR1 SGHRS and CDR2 YFSETQ. CDR3 protein: CASSLRNNYGYTF. The CDR3 DNA sequence: TGCGCCAGCAGCTTGAGGAATAACTATGGCTACACCTTC.

This clonotype was seen more than once but under ten times. V and J are TRBV2 and TRBJ2-5, with a tentative D call TRBD1 (6 bases). The CDR3 has 12 residues. V dropped 9 bases and J dropped 3 bases, with 11 bases sitting between them. CDR1 and CDR2 from the germline V gene are SNHLY and FYNNEI. The CDR3 loop reads CASQGIKETQYF. Written as DNA, the CDR3 is TGTGCCAGTCAGGGGATCAAAGAGACCCAGTACTTC.

The chain has TRBV28 and TRBJ2-7; 8 bases line up with TRBD2. Trimming took 2 bases from V and 0 from J; bases not matched to a gene: 3. CDR1 is MDHEN and CDR2 is SYDVKM in the germline V gene. CDR3 length equals 15 residues. CDR3 amino acids: CASSLPSGSSYEQYF. The CDR3 DNA reads as TGTGCCAGCAGTTTACCGAGCGGGAGCTCCTACGAGCAGTACTTC.

The gene calls are TRBV24-1 and TRBJ1-1; perhaps TRBD1 as D (6 bases). Trimming pared 5 bases from V and 0 bases from J, leaving 12 bases between. There are 15 residues in the CDR3. Germline CDR1 KGHDR, CDR2 SFDVKD. The CDR3 nucleotides are TGTGCCACCAGTGGCATGACAGGAGTGAACACTGAAGCTTTCTTT. This translates into CATSGMTGVNTEAFF.

This clonotype was counted only a few times. This rearrangement joins TRBV7-4 to TRBJ2-7; D is perhaps TRBD1 (6 bases). The CDR3 loop spans 13 amino acids. Looked up from germline, CDR1 is SGHVT and CDR2 is SQSDAQ. Trimming left V 4 bases short and J 2 bases short, with 9 bases between. CDR3 bases: TGTGCCAGCAGCTGGGACAACCCCTACGAGCAGTACGTC. It encodes CASSWDNPYEQYV.

The chain combines TRBV21-1 with TRBJ2-3; the table names TRBD1, a call not compared with the DNA. TRBV21-1 is reported as a pseudogene. This CDR3 contains 16 residues. This CDR3 reads CASSKATGDNTDTQYF. The CDR3, as DNA: TGTGCCAGCAGCAAAGCAACAGGGGACAACACAGATACGCAGTATTTT.

The chain uses TRBV4-1 and TRBJ2-1; D might be TRBD1 (6 bases). Germline V gene data show CDR1 as MGHRA and CDR2 as YSYEKL. The CDR3 has 16 amino acids. V lost 3 bases, J lost 5 bases, and 17 bases lay in between. Here the CDR3 DNA reads TGCGCCAGCAGCCAGGGCTCGGGACACAATCACAATGAGCAGTTCTTC. This translates into CASSQGSGHNHNEQFF.

The V call is TRBV6-1, the J call TRBJ2-2; 7 bases are shared with TRBD1. Germline loops: CDR1 MNHNS, CDR2 SASEGT. The CDR3 consists of 14 residues. Germline trimming cut 11 bases from V and 5 bases from J; bases unmatched to any gene: 11. This chain's CDR3 is CAAPGTVKTGELFF. The CDR3 DNA is TGTGCCGCTCCCGGGACAGTTAAGACCGGGGAGCTGTTTTTT.

This clonotype came up a few times. This rearrangement joins TRBV5-5 to TRBJ2-7; D not certain. Looked up from germline, CDR1 is SGHKS and CDR2 is YYEKEE (reference sequence). The CDR3 has 12 amino acids. The V end was cut by 3 bases, the J end by 2 bases, with 6 bases between. The CDR3 DNA reads as TGTGCCAGCAGCTACACACCCTACGAGCAGTACTTC. Its translation: CASSYTPYEQYF.

The chain uses TRBV29-1 and TRBJ2-1, with a possible D match to TRBD2 (5 bases). The ends were cut back, 4 bases at V and 0 bases at J, with 13 bases in the middle. This CDR3 comprises 15 residues. Germline assignment: CDR1 SQVTM and CDR2 ANQGSEA. The CDR3 is CSVGATRSSYNEQFF. CDR3 nucleotides: TGCAGCGTTGGCGCAACTAGGAGCTCCTACAATGAGCAGTTCTTC.

There are a few counts of this clonotype. V gene TRBV5-1 combines with J gene TRBJ2-7; 9 bases align to TRBD1. There are 15 residues in the CDR3. Trimming took 4 bases from V and 5 from J; bases not matched to a gene: 10. Germline assignment: CDR1 SGHRS and CDR2 YFSETQ. The DNA of the CDR3 is TGCGCCAGCAGCGAGGGACAGGGATTTTCCCACGAGCAGTACTTC. This sequence encodes CASSEGQGFSHEQYF.

The table lists this clonotype with many counts. This rearrangement joins TRBV4-1 to TRBJ2-1; a possible D gene is TRBD1 (6 bases). Trimming cost V 3 bases and J 0 bases, with 15 bases left between them. Germline loops: CDR1 MGHRA, CDR2 YSYEKL. This CDR3 contains 17 residues. CDR3 protein: CASSQGTGPGSYNEQFF. The CDR3 nucleotides are TGCGCCAGCAGCCAGGGCACAGGGCCGGGCTCCTACAATGAGCAGTTCTTC.

The chain joins TRBV27 to TRBJ2-5; 10 nucleotides match TRBD2. Germline lookup yields CDR1 MNHEY and CDR2 SMNVEV (reference sequence). Unmatched junction bases numbered 4, after V lost 5 bases and J lost 1 base. The CDR3 has 15 residues. The DNA for the CDR3 is TGTGCCAGCAGTGCGGGACTAGCGTCCCAAGAGACCCAGTACTTC. As protein: CASSAGLASQETQYF.

This clonotype was observed many times. The genes are TRBV12-3 or TRBV12-4 and TRBJ1-4, with TRBD1 as a possible D gene (6 bases). With 6 bases removed from V and 11 bases from J, the gap between germline ends came to 10 bases. The CDR3 spans 11 residues. The CDR3, as DNA: TGTGCCAGCAGCCACAGGGAGAAACTGTTTTTT. This sequence encodes CASSHREKLFF.

The table lists this clonotype with many counts. This chain links TRBV20-1 with TRBJ1-2; D gene ambiguous. This CDR3 is built from 15 residues. The germline gives CDR1 DFQATT, CDR2 SNEGSKA (reference sequence). Trimming took off 0 bases at V and 3 bases at J, with 14 bases between the two ends. The CDR3 region has the DNA TGCAGTGCTAGAGATCGGGGAGGACCCCACTATGGCTACACCTTC. This gives the protein CSARDRGGPHYGYTF.

The chain carries TRBV6-1 and TRBJ1-2; D perhaps matches TRBD1 (5 bases). This CDR3 is 12 amino acids long. V lost 8 bases to trimming and J lost 7 bases, with 14 bases between them. CDR1 is MNHNS and CDR2 is SASEGT in the germline V gene. DNA for the CDR3: TGTGCCAGCTACCAGGGATCGGGTGGCTACACCTTC. This sequence encodes CASYQGSGGYTF.

This clonotype was detected ten times or more. The CDR3 loop is CASRTWDRGPYGNTIYF. Here the CDR3 DNA reads TGTGCCAGCAGGACTTGGGACAGGGGGCCCTATGGAAACACCATATATTTT. The chain is built from TRBV28 and TRBJ1-3; 12 bases are shared with TRBD1. The CDR3 runs 17 residues. Germline CDR1 reads MDHEN; CDR2 reads SYDVKM. Germline trimming cut 6 bases from V and 3 bases from J; bases unmatched to any gene: 9.

This clonotype has just a few counts. The CDR3 DNA follows: TGTGCCAGCAGCCAAGTCTTGCGGGAGGGCGGCTACGAGCAGTACGTC. Protein: CASSQVLREGGYEQYV. The rearrangement links TRBV3-1 to TRBJ2-7, with 9 bases lining up with TRBD2. Germline lookup yields CDR1 LGHDT and CDR2 YNNKEL (reference sequence). The V gene end was trimmed by 1 base and the J gene end by 3 bases; junction bases not matched to a gene: 7. The CDR3 consists of 16 residues.

The CDR3 DNA reads TGTGCCAGCCAAAAGGGGGCGGGGGGCTCCTACAATGAGCAGTTCTTC. Its protein is CASQKGAGGSYNEQFF. The chain carries TRBV12-3 or TRBV12-4 and TRBJ2-1, with D tentatively TRBD2 (8 bases). The CDR3 is made up of 16 amino acids. The germline V and J ends were trimmed by 8 bases and 0 bases, with 17 bases remaining between them.

The rearrangement uses TRBV27 and TRBJ2-7, with D perhaps TRBD1 (5 bases). V was clipped by 2 bases and J by 6 bases, with 14 bases between them. Germline-derived CDR1 and CDR2 are MNHEY and SMNVEV (reference sequence). The CDR3 covers 14 residues. The CDR3 nucleotides are TGTGCCAGCAGTTTAACATCAGGGTTCGGCGAGCAGTACTTC. As protein: CASSLTSGFGEQYF.

This sequence joins TRBV5-1 and TRBJ2-7; D assignment may be TRBD1 or TRBD2 (6 bases each). From germline, CDR1 is SGHRS and CDR2 YFSETQ. Trimming removed 3 bases from V and 2 bases from J, with 15 bases in between. The CDR3 totals 15 residues. The CDR3 sequence: CASSWKMGGTYEQYF. The CDR3, as DNA: TGCGCCAGCAGCTGGAAGATGGGGGGCACCTACGAGCAGTACTTC. Full variable domain (remainder filled in from reference TRBV5-1 and TRBJ2-7): KAGVTQTPRYLIKTRGQQVTLSCSPISGHRSVSWYQQTPGQGLQFLFEYFSETQRNKGNFPGRFSGRQFSNSRSEMNVSTLELGDSALYLCASSWKMGGTYEQYFGPGTRLTVT.

The gene calls are TRBV5-5 and TRBJ2-7, with 7 bases aligning to TRBD1. Unmatched junction bases numbered 11, after V lost 0 bases and J lost 2 bases. The CDR3 is 17 amino acids. Per germline, CDR1 SGHKS and CDR2 YYEKEE (reference sequence). The CDR3, as DNA: TGTGCCAGCAGCTTGGGATGGGGTGGGGACAGACCCTACGAGCAGTACTTC. It translates to CASSLGWGGDRPYEQYF.

CDR3 sequence: CASSQAGTSGKIRQFF. Here the CDR3 DNA reads TGTGCCAGCAGCCAAGCCGGGACTAGCGGGAAAATTCGGCAGTTCTTC. The V and J genes are TRBV3-1 and TRBJ2-1, with TRBD2 identical over 13 bases. The CDR3 contains 16 residues. CDR1 is LGHDT, CDR2 YNNKEL, per germline (reference sequence). The trim removed 1 base at V and 12 bases at J, leaving 9 bases unmatched.

The table lists this clonotype with many counts. The chain employs TRBV6-2 or TRBV6-3 and TRBJ2-1; TRBD2 matches 9 bases. Looked up from germline, CDR1 is MNHEY and CDR2 is SVGEGT. The CDR3 has 16 residues. V was clipped by 3 bases and J by 8 bases; unmatched bases: 11. Here the CDR3 DNA reads TGTGCCAGCAGTTATGAGATGCGGGAGGGCAAGGATGAGCAGTTCTTC. This sequence encodes CASSYEMREGKDEQFF.

V gene TRBV6-9 combines with J gene TRBJ1-1; D uncertain. CDR3 size: 17 residues. The V end lost 3 bases, the J end lost 2 bases, and 19 bases lay between the germline ends. Germline V CDR1 and CDR2: MNHGY, SVAAGI. The CDR3 protein is CASSYVSHRLTNTEAFF. The CDR3 bases are TGTGCCAGCAGTTACGTATCCCACCGTCTCACCAACACTGAAGCTTTCTTT.

In this sample, this clonotype turned up many times. The genes are TRBV5-1 and TRBJ1-1; D gene ambiguous. This CDR3 has 13 amino acids. Trimming pared 1 base from V and 4 bases from J, leaving 8 bases between. CDR1 is SGHRS, CDR2 YFSETQ, per germline. CDR3 nucleotide sequence: TGCGCCAGCAGCTTGTCACCGGTCACTGAAGCTTTCTTT. It yields the protein CASSLSPVTEAFF.